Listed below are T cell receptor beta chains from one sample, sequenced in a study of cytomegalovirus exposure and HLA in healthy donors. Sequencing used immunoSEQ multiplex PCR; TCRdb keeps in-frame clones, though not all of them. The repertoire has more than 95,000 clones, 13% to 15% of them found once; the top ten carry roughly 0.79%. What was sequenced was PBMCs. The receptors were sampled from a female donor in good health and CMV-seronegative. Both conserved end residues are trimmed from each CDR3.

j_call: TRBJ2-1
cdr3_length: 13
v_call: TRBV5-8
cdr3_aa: ASSVTGGRSNEQF

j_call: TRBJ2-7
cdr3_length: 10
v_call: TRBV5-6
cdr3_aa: ASSFAGAEQY

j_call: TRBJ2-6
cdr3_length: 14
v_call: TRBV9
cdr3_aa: ASRAGASSGANVLT

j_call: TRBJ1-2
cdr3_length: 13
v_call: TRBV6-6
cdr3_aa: ASSPLMDSLYGYT

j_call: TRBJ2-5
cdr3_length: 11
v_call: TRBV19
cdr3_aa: ASSTQGGETQY

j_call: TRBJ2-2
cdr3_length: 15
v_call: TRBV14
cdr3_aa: ASSPLQTVTLTGELF

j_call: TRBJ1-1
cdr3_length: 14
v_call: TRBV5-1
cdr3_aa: ASSLKPGTPNTEAF

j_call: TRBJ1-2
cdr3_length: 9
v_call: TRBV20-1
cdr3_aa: SATDRAGYS

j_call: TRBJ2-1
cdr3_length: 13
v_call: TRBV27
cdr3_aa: ATSPGTSGSDEQF

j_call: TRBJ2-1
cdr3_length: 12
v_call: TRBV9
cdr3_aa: ASSVVGGTNEQF

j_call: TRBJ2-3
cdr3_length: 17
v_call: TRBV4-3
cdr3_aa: ASSQAASSGRSLPDTQY

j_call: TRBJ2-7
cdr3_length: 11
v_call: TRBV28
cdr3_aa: ASSTTGPYEQY

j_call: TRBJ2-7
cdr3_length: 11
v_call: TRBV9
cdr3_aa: ASSSGSKYEQY

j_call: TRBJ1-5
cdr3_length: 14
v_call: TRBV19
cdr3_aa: ASSMPKTGIPQPQH

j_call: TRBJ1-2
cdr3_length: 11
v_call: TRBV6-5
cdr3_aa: ASRRRGNYGYT

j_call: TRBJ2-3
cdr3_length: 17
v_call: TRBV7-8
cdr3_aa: ASSGRGGVISASTDTQY

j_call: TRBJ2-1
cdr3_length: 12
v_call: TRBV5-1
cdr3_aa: ASSPASDYNEQF

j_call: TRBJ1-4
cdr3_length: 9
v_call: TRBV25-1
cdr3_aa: ASRANSKLF

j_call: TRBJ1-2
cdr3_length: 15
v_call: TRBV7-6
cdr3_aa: ASSLGPAQGVNYGYT

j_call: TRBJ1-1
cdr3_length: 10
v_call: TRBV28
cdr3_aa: ASIRDRVEAF

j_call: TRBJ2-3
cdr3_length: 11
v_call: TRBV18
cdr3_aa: ASSPPAADTQY

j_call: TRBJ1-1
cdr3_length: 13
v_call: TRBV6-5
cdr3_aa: ASTPGDGVKRWAF

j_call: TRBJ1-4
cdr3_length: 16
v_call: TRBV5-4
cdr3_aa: ASSLVRGSKATNEKLF

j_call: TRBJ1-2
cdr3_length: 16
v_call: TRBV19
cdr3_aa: ASSIDRTGRTANYGYT

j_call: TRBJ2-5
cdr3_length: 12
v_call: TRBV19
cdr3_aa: ASSMGTGEETQY

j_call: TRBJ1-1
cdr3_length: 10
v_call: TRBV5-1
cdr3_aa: ASSLAAGEAF

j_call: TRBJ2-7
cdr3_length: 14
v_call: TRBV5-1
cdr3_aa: ASSSRSGRSSYEQY

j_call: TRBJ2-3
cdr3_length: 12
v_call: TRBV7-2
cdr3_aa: ASSLDGGTDTQY

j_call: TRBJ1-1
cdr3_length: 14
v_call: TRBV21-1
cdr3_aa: ASSGGTGYMNTEAF

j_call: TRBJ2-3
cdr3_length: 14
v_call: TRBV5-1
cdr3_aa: ASSSYRQGRTDTQY

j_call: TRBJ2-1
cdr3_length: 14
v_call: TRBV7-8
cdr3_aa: ASSTSGTSGRGEQF

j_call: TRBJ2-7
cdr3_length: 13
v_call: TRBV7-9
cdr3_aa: ASSLVGDMPYEQY

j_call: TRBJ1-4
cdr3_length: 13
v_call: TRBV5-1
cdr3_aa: ASSLSGSGVEKLF

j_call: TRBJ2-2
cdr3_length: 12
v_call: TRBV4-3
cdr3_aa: ASSLAGNTGELF

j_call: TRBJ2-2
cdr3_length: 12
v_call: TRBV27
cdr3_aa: ASSFGRGAGELF

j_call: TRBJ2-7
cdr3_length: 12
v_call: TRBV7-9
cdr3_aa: ASIPPWETYEQY

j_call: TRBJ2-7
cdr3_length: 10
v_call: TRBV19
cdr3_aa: ASSIRLGEQY

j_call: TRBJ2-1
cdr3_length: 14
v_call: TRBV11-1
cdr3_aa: ASSLAGGALANEQF

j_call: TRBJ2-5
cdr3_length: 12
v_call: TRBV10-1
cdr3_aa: ASSELAGEGTQY

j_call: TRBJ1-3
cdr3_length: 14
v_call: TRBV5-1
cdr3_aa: ASSLVLGGSGNTIY

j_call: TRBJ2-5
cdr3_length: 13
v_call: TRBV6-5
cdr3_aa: ASRPATGAQETQY

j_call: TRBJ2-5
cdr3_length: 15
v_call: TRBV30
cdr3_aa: AWGGVFGGSLEETQY

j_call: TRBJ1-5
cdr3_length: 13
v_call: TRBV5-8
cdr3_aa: ASSSGLGGNQPQH

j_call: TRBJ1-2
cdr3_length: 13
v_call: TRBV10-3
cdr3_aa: AISEGQGTNYGYT

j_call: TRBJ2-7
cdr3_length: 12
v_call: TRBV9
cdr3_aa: ASSVEGVGNEQY

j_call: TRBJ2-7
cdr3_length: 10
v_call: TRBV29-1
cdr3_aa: SVGQGSYEQY

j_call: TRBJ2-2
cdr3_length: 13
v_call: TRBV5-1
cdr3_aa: ASTTSNLNTGELF

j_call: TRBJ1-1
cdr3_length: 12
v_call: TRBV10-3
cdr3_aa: AIRGDSPNTEAF

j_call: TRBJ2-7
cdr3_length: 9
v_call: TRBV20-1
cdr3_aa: SAVRGHEQY

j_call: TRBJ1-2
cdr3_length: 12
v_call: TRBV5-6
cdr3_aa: ASSLGGISYGYT

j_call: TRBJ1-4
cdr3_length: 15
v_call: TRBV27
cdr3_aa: ASSTKATARQSEKLF

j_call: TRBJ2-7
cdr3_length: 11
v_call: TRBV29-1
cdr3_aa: SVRQVLSYEQY

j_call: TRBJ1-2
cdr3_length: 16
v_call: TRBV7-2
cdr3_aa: ASSLRAAGDYRNYGYT

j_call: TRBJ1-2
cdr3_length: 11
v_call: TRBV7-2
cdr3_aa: ASSSQGVSGYT

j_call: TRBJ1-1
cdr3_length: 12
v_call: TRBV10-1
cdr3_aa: ASSESGGPREAF

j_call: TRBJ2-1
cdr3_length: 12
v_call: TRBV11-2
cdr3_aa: ASSLGQSYNEQF

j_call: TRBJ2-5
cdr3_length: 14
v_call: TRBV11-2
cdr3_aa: ASSLFRGQVQETQY

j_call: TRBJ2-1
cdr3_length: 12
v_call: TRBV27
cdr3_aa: ASSLEGGGNEQF

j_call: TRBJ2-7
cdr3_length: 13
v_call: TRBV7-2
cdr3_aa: ASSYQRGASYEQY

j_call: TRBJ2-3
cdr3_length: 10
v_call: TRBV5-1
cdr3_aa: ASSSAGDTQY